A single sample gave rise to the 22 T cell receptor beta chains below, sequenced in a study of T-cell reconstitution after alpha-beta-depleted transplantation in children. During its preparation, the TCRbeta library received unique molecular identifiers. A single record per CDR3 protein comes from TCRdb applying MiXCR to the PCR reads. The table lists fewer than 1 million distinct CDR3 sequences, roughly 15% of them singletons. Sequencing used PBMCs, mostly from graft donor cells, obtained 360 days after TCRalphabeta/CD19-depleted stem cell transplant. These receptors all stem from a male patient younger than 18 who had a stem cell transplant for acute lymphoblastic leukemia, so the T cells may come from the graft donor.

In its sample, this clonotype was seen a few times. The chain is built from TRBV10-3 and TRBJ1-1, with D perhaps matching TRBD1 (6 bases). The CDR3 runs 12 residues. The germline V and J ends were trimmed by 6 bases and 11 bases, with 16 bases remaining between them. The germline gives CDR1 ENHRY, CDR2 SYGVKD. The CDR3 loop is CAIRERTGYAFF. The CDR3 coding sequence is TGTGCCATCAGAGAGAGAACAGGGTACGCTTTCTTT.

V gene TRBV12-3 or TRBV12-4 combines with J gene TRBJ2-1; D is possibly TRBD1 or TRBD2 (5 bases each). V lost 4 bases and J lost 7, with 26 bases in between. This CDR3 spans 18 amino acids. The CDR3 DNA sequence: TGTGCCAGCAGTTCCGATTGGGGAGCCCTCACTGGGACGAATGAGCAGTTCTTC. Translating it yields CASSSDWGALTGTNEQFF.

The sample holds a few counts of this clonotype. The V and J genes are TRBV14 and TRBJ2-7, with D possibly called TRBD1 or TRBD2 (5 bases each). Trimming took off 3 bases at V and 3 bases at J, with 18 bases between the two ends. CDR3 length: 16 amino acids. The germline gives CDR1 SGHDN, CDR2 FVKESK. This CDR3 reads CASSQDRDHRLYEQYF. CDR3 DNA sequence: TGTGCCAGCAGCCAGGACCGGGACCACCGACTCTACGAGCAGTACTTC.

The rearrangement uses TRBV12-3 or TRBV12-4 and TRBJ2-2; 8 bases agree with TRBD1. This CDR3 contains 18 residues. Unmatched junction bases numbered 12, after V lost 4 bases and J lost 2 bases. CDR3 region: CASSYDRGWSLNTGELFF. The CDR3 DNA is TGTGCCAGCAGTTACGACAGGGGTTGGTCCCTAAACACCGGGGAGCTGTTTTTT.

This clonotype appeared many times. The chain employs TRBV24-1 and TRBJ2-5, with TRBD2 matching 9 bases. The junction had 6 bases not matched to a gene; V was cut back by 7 bases and J by 4 bases. CDR1 and CDR2 (germline): KGHDR, SFDVKD. CDR3 size: 14 residues. As DNA, the CDR3 is TGTGCCACCAGCTTAGCGGGAGCCGGAGAGACCCAGTACTTC. It yields the protein CATSLAGAGETQYF.

The chain links TRBV27 to TRBJ2-2; the D is unclear. Per germline, CDR1 MNHEY and CDR2 SMNVEV (reference sequence). The CDR3 length is 15 residues. Trimming left V 0 bases short and J 7 bases short, with 12 bases between. This CDR3 is CASSLSLGLGGELFF. CDR3 nucleotide sequence: TGTGCCAGCAGTTTATCGTTAGGGCTCGGCGGGGAGCTGTTTTTT.

The V call is TRBV20-1, the J call TRBJ1-1; 7 nucleotides match TRBD1. The germline V gene encodes CDR1 DFQATT and CDR2 SNEGSKA (reference sequence). V lost 4 bases and J lost 6; bases outside the gene matches: 11. This CDR3 contains 14 residues. The CDR3, as DNA: TGCAGTGCTACCGGAGGGGGCGCGAGCCCTGAAGCTTTCTTT. Its protein product is CSATGGGASPEAFF.

The rearrangement joins TRBV11-2 to TRBJ1-1; D unresolved. The germline V gene encodes CDR1 SGHAT and CDR2 FQNNGV. V dropped 3 bases and J dropped 0 bases, with 8 bases sitting between them. This CDR3 has 14 amino acids. The CDR3 sequence is CASSFLALNTEAFF. CDR3 nucleotide sequence: TGTGCCAGCAGCTTTCTAGCCCTGAACACTGAAGCTTTCTTT.

The CDR3 sequence is CASSSSSSRAQYF. The CDR3 DNA sequence: TGTGCCAGCAGCTCCTCCAGTAGTCGAGCGCAGTATTTT. The rearrangement joins TRBV7-3 to TRBJ2-3; no definite D call. The CDR3 has 13 residues. The V and J ends lost 4 bases and 10 bases respectively, with 15 bases between them. Germline V gene data show CDR1 as SGHTA and CDR2 as FQGTGA.

The rearrangement joins TRBV7-8 to TRBJ2-6, with D unresolved. This CDR3 region has 15 residues. In germline, CDR1 is SGHVS, CDR2 FQNEAQ. Trimming shortened V by 8 bases and J by 1 base, and 12 bases separated the two germline ends. DNA for the CDR3: TGTGCCAGCCAACTCTTCGGGTCTGGGGCCAACGTCCTGACTTTC. Translation: CASQLFGSGANVLTF. Using reference TRBV7-8 and TRBJ2-6 for the parts outside the CDR3, the full variable domain is GAGVSQSPRYKVAKRGQDVALRCDPISGHVSLFWYQQALGQGPEFLTYFQNEAQLDKSGLPSDRFFAERPEGSVSTLKIQRTQQEDSAVYLCASQLFGSGANVLTFGAGSRLTVL.

The chain carries TRBV7-3 and TRBJ2-7, with 7 positions matching TRBD1. Germline CDR1 and CDR2: SGHTA and FQGTGA. The CDR3 spans 15 residues. The V gene end was trimmed by 1 base and the J gene end by 6 bases; junction bases not matched to a gene: 9. CDR3 DNA: TGTGCCAGCAGCTTAAAGGGACAGAAAGTAAGCGAGCAGTACTTC. Its translation: CASSLKGQKVSEQYF.

The genes are TRBV14 and TRBJ2-7, with D uncertain. Trimming removed 0 bases at V and 9 bases at J, with 15 bases between. Germline lookup yields CDR1 SGHDN and CDR2 FVKESK. The length of the CDR3 is 14 residues. The CDR3 is CASSQDLGWAGQYF. As DNA, the CDR3 is TGTGCCAGCAGCCAAGATCTAGGATGGGCAGGGCAGTACTTC.

The chain carries TRBV3-1 and TRBJ2-5, with 7 bases matching TRBD1. The CDR3 is made up of 14 amino acids. V shed 1 base and J 5 bases; nucleotides not matched to a gene: 4. Germline-derived CDR1 and CDR2 are LGHDT and YNNKEL (reference sequence). In DNA form, the CDR3 reads TGTGCCAGCAGCCAAGTAACAGGGGCGGAGACCCAGTACTTC. Its protein product is CASSQVTGAETQYF.

There are a few counts of this clonotype. The gene calls are TRBV12-3 or TRBV12-4 and TRBJ2-1, with D hard to call. The V and J ends lost 2 bases and 8 bases respectively, with 13 bases between them. This CDR3 has 14 amino acids. CDR3: CASSLRSGLHEQFF. CDR3 coding DNA: TGTGCCAGCAGTTTACGGTCCGGGTTGCATGAGCAGTTCTTC.

In this sample, this clonotype turned up many times. The CDR3 loop is CASSKGLAGGPRETQYF. CDR3 nucleotides: TGCGCCAGCAGCAAGGGACTAGCGGGAGGGCCACGGGAGACCCAGTACTTC. The chain recombines TRBV4-1 with TRBJ2-5, with 16 bases aligning to TRBD2. This CDR3 has 17 amino acids. The V segment lost 5 bases and the J segment 5 bases; nucleotides outside the gene matches: 8. Germline V gene sequence: CDR1 MGHRA, CDR2 YSYEKL.

In its sample, this clonotype was seen a few times. The V call is TRBV7-9, the J call TRBJ1-6; 7 bases agree with TRBD1. V shed 0 bases and J 7 bases; nucleotides not matched to a gene: 6. Per germline, CDR1 SEHNR and CDR2 FQNEAQ (reference sequence). The CDR3 has 16 residues. Here the CDR3 DNA reads TGTGCCAGCAGCTTAGCCAGACAGGGAAAGAATTCACCCCTCCACTTT. Encoded protein: CASSLARQGKNSPLHF.

This clonotype has more than one count but fewer than ten. The chain carries TRBV20-1 and TRBJ1-5; no definite D call. Germline V CDR1 and CDR2: DFQATT, SNEGSKA (reference sequence). The CDR3 extends over 13 amino acids. The germline V and J ends were trimmed by 3 bases and 2 bases, with 8 bases remaining between them. DNA of the CDR3: TGCAGTGCTAGTACCTGGGGCAATCAGCCCCAGCATTTT. It is translated as CSASTWGNQPQHF.

This clonotype was seen a few times. This chain joins TRBV5-1 and TRBJ2-7; D not certain. The V end lost 3 bases, the J end lost 2 bases, and 15 bases lay between the germline ends. Germline CDR1 reads SGHRS; CDR2 reads YFSETQ. This CDR3 contains 15 residues. The CDR3 DNA reads as TGCGCCAGCAGCTCAATCTGGACGGCCACCTACGAGCAGTACTTC. Protein: CASSSIWTATYEQYF.

This clonotype was seen a few times. V is TRBV5-1 and J is TRBJ1-1; no reliable D call. V was shortened by 4 bases and J by 5 bases, with 18 bases between the two germline ends. The CDR3 sequence is 15 residues long. Per the germline V gene, CDR1 is SGHRS and CDR2 is YFSETQ. Here the CDR3 DNA reads TGCGCCAGCAGCCCAACCGGGGTAAGGGTAACTGAAGCTTTCTTT. Translated, it gives CASSPTGVRVTEAFF.

This clonotype was observed a handful of times. The chain is built from TRBV24-1 and TRBJ2-2; no clear D. Trimming pared 12 bases from V and 7 bases from J, leaving 14 bases between. This CDR3 has 12 amino acids. Germline assignment: CDR1 KGHDR and CDR2 SFDVKD. Here the CDR3 reads CAASGPIGELFF. CDR3 in DNA: TGTGCCGCCTCCGGGCCCATCGGGGAGCTGTTTTTT.

A few counts support this clonotype. The chain recombines TRBV9 with TRBJ2-7, with D unresolved. Between the trimmed V and J ends, which lost 0 bases and 0 bases, there was a span of 7 bases. This CDR3 spans 14 amino acids. CDR1 SGDLS and CDR2 YYNGEE come from the germline V gene. The chain's CDR3 is CASSVGESSYEQYF. The CDR3 bases are TGTGCCAGCAGCGTAGGTGAGAGCTCCTACGAGCAGTACTTC. Based on the CDR3 plus reference TRBV9 and TRBJ2-7, the full variable domain is DSGVTQTPKHLITATGQRVTLRCSPRSGDLSVYWYQQSLDQGLQFLIQYYNGEERAKGNILERFSAQQFPDLHSELNLSSLELGDSALYFCASSVGESSYEQYFGPGTRLTVT.

This rearrangement joins TRBV9 to TRBJ2-1; D perhaps matches TRBD2 (6 bases). The CDR3 has 15 residues. V was clipped by 0 bases and J by 8 bases, with 15 bases between them. Germline V gene data show CDR1 as SGDLS and CDR2 as YYNGEE. The CDR3 region has the DNA TGTGCCAGCAGCGTAGGTCTAGCGAGAGATTATGAGCAGTTCTTC. It is translated as CASSVGLARDYEQFF.